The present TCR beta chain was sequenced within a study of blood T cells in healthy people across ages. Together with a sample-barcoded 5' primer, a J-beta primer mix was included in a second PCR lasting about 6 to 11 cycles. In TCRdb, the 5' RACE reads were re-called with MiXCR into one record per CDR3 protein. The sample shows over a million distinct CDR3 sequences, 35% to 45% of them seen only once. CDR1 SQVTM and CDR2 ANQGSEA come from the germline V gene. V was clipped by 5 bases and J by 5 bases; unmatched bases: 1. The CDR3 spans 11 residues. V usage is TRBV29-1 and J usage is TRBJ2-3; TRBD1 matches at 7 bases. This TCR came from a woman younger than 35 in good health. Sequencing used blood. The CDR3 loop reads CSVTGVDTQYF. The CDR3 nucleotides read TGCAGCGTTACAGGGGTAGATACGCAGTATTTT.